The 6 T cell receptor beta chains reported below all come from one sample, sequenced in a study of human T cells and chemical hapten exposure. One entry per CDR3 protein results from TCRdb running MiXCR on the RACE reads. The sample consists of around 150,000 distinct CDR3 sequences, about a quarter of them appearing once. Time point here: patch test 3, about 24 weeks after DPC sensitization. The treatment is: therapeutic diphenylcyclopropenone sensitization with weekly scalp DPC. The input for sequencing was whole blood, taken in connection with sensitization to the hapten diphenylcyclopropenone (DPC). The receptors were sampled from a woman between 18 and 29 years old with alopecia areata. Some clones in this sample may be carry-over from other donors' samples.

This clonotype appeared a few times. The chain links TRBV7-2 to TRBJ1-2, with D perhaps TRBD1 (5 bases). Trimming shortened V by 1 base and J by 7 bases, and 13 bases separated the two germline ends. The CDR3 runs 14 residues. The germline V gene encodes CDR1 SGHTA and CDR2 FQGNSA. CDR3 nucleotides: TGTGCCAGCAGCTTAGGAGGGACGGCTCGTGGCTACACCTTC. Translated: CASSLGGTARGYTF.

The chain has TRBV5-1 and TRBJ1-1; TRBD1 aligns across 7 bases. J lost 7 bases, V lost 0 bases, and 9 bases had no gene match. CDR3 length: 15 residues. Germline V gene sequence: CDR1 SGHRS, CDR2 YFSETQ. The CDR3 sequence is CASSLATFTGVEAFF. The CDR3 nucleotides are TGCGCCAGCAGCTTGGCGACTTTCACAGGGGTTGAAGCTTTCTTT.

Only a few counts were recorded for this clonotype. One junction end disagrees with the germline gene, perhaps due to a read error. The V gene is TRBV20-1, the J gene TRBJ2-6; TRBD1 agrees at 7 bases. The CDR3 spans 15 residues. Germline CDR1 is DFQATT and CDR2 is SNEGSKA (reference sequence). In DNA, the CDR3 is TGCAGTGCCAGAGGGACAGACTCTGGGGCCAACGTCCTGACTTTC. Amino acids: CSARGTDSGANVLTF.

This clonotype was observed a few times. The CDR3 sequence is CSATFSGGRNYNEQFF. In DNA, the CDR3 is TGCAGTGCAACATTCAGCGGCGGGAGGAATTACAATGAGCAGTTCTTC. V and J are TRBV20-1 and TRBJ2-1, with 8 positions matching TRBD2. From germline, CDR1 is DFQATT and CDR2 SNEGSKA (reference sequence). This CDR3 has 16 amino acids. V lost 6 bases, J lost 4 bases, and 14 bases stayed unmatched.

This chain uses TRBV27 with TRBJ1-1, with D perhaps matching TRBD1 (5 bases). The germline V and J ends were trimmed by 7 bases and 9 bases, with 15 bases remaining between them. CDR3 size: 12 residues. The germline gives CDR1 MNHEY, CDR2 SMNVEV (reference sequence). This chain's CDR3 is CASMGGDKKAFF. DNA of the CDR3: TGTGCCAGCATGGGGGGGGATAAGAAAGCTTTCTTT.

Concerning this clonotype: A clone one base away is much larger, so this may be a read error. The chain has TRBV7-9 and TRBJ2-5, with TRBD2 matching over 11 bases. CDR1 SEHNR and CDR2 FQNEAQ come from the germline V gene (reference sequence). This CDR3 has 23 residues. CDR3 in amino acids: CASSPLHRGLGLAGLLHPEIQYF. The CDR3, as DNA: TGTGCCAGCAGTCCCCTCCACAGGGGGCTTGGACTAGCGGGTCTTTTGCACCCTGAGATCCAGTACTTC.